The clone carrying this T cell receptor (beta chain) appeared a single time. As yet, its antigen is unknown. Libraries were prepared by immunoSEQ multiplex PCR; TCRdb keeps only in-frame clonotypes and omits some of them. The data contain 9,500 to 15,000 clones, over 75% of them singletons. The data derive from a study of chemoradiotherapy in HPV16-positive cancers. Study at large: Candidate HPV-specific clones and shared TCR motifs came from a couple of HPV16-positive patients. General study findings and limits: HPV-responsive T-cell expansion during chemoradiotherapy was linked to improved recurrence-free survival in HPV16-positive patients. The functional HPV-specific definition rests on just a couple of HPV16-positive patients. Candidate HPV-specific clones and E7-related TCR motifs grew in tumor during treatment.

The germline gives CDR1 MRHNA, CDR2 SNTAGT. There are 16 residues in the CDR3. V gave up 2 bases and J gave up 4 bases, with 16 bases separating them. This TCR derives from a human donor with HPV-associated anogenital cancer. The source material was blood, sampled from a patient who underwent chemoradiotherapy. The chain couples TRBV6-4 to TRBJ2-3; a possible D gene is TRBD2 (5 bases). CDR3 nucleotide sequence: TGTGCCAGCAGTGACAGGTTAGCGACTCTACCAGATACGCAGTATTTT. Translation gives CASSDRLATLPDTQYF.